This TCR beta chain appears in the sequencing data of a study of CD8 T cells in ankylosing spondylitis (dated by TCRdb to between 2016 and 2019). Turning to the overall study: The study set out to find disease-linked TCR variants by profiling T cell receptor beta repertoires in ankylosing spondylitis patients and healthy donors. The whole study cohort included 85 to 120 healthy donors and some 27 ankylosing spondylitis patients. Peripheral blood was sampled, and synovial fluid was also collected from ankylosing spondylitis patients. Study-level results and caveats: A TCR beta motif made up of eight or nine highly homologous amino acid variants appeared to be characteristic of blood from ankylosing spondylitis patients. Some TCR beta motif variants had previously been reported in synovial fluid and blood of reactive arthritis patients, which suggested common disease-initiation mechanisms. Significant enrichment of the disease-linked clones was reported in matched synovial fluid samples from ankylosing spondylitis patients. The disease-linked clones had a CD8+ phenotype and were found at relatively low frequencies in peripheral blood.

Trimming removed 3 bases from V and 0 bases from J; the gene matches leave 7 bases unexplained. Including cysteine and phenylalanine, the CDR3 has 18 amino acids. Only the CDR3 region is kept as DNA, spanning 54 bases read in frame from base 1. Based on the germline V gene, the CDR1 and CDR2 sequences are SGHAT and FQNNGV. The instrument was an Illumina HiSeq 2500. Quantitative 5'-RACE with molecular barcodes was used to prepare TCR beta libraries. As for the authors' bioinformatics: Disease-linked TCR variants were identified with a new computational method built on a probabilistic model of VDJ rearrangement. TCRdb passed the public sequencing reads through fastp at Q25 and MiXCR, retaining productive beta sequences. Rows are unified per CDR3 protein, each entry keeping the most common DNA and genes. It is TCRdb's table, rather than the study itself, that gives the V and J calls and clone size. The sample has about 840,000 distinct CDR3 sequences on record, 10% to 15% of them singletons. The leading ten clones occupy roughly 0.51% of the sample.

For this clonotype: What antigen it recognizes has not been identified. Base quality data are lacking; no much larger clone is found one base away.

The TCR comes from a male donor with ankylosing spondylitis. Sequencing used blood, either unsorted or a sorted T cell fraction (not recorded which). This chain joins TRBV11-2 to TRBJ2-1, with TRBD2 identical over 11 junction bases. CDR3 region: CASSFTGTSGASYNEQFF. The DNA sequence is as follows: TGTGCCAGCAGCTTCACCGGGACTAGCGGTGCCTCCTACAATGAGCAGTTCTTC.